This T cell receptor beta chain originates from a study of blood T cell repertoires in COVID-19. Per the original methods: Nucleated cell counts were estimated from reference gene primer amplification. The repertoire was sequenced with immunoSEQ multiplex PCR; TCRdb's copy has only in-frame clones and lacks some. The DNA was the basis for D and trimming; V, J and clone size are from that table. The sample records approximately 50,000 clones, 75% to 90% being singletons. V lost 4 bases and J 1 base, leaving 11 bases between the germline ends. Germline lookup yields CDR1 SGHNT and CDR2 YYREEE (reference sequence). This CDR3 comprises 14 residues.

Input material: peripheral blood. The V gene is TRBV5-4, the J gene TRBJ2-5, with a tentative D call TRBD2 (6 bases). This receptor was taken from a man in his sixties with acute or convalescent COVID-19. This chain's CDR3 is CASSPRRGQETQYF. CDR3 DNA sequence: TGTGCCAGCAGCCCACGGAGGGGCCAAGAGACCCAGTACTTC.